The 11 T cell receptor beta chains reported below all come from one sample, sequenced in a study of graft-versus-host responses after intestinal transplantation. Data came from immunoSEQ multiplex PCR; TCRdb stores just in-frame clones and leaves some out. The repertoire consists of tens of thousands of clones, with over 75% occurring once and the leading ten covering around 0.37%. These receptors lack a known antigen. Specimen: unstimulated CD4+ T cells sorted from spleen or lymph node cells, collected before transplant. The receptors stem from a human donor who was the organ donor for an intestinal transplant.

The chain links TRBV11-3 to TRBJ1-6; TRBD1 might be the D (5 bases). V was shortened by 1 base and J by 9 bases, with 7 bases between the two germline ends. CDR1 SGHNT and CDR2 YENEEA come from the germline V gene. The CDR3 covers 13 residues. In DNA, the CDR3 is TGTGCCAGCAGCTTAGTAAGGGGTTCACCCCTCCACTTT. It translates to CASSLVRGSPLHF.

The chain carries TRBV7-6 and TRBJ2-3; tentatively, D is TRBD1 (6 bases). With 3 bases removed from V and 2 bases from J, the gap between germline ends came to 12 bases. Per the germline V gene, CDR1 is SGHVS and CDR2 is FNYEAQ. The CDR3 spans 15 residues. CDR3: CASSFQGSATDTQYF. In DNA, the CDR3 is TGTGCCAGCAGCTTTCAGGGGTCTGCCACAGATACGCAGTATTTT.

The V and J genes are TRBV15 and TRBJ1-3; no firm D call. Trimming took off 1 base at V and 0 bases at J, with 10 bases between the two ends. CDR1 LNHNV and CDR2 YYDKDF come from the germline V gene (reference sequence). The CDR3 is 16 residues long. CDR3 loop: CATSRGTGSSGNTIYF. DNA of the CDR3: TGTGCCACCAGCAGAGGAACCGGGTCCTCTGGAAACACCATATATTTT.

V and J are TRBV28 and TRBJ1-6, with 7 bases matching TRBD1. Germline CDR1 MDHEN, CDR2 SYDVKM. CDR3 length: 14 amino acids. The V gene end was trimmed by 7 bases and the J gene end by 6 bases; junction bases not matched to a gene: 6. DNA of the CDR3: TGTGCCAGCACCCCGGGACAGACTAATTCACCCCTCCACTTT. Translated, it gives CASTPGQTNSPLHF.

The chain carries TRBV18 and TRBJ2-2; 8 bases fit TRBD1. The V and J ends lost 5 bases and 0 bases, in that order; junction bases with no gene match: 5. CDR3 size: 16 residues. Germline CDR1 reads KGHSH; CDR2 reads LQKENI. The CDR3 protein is CASSWTGLSNTGELFF. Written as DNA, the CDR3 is TGTGCCAGCTCATGGACAGGGCTATCGAACACCGGGGAGCTGTTTTTT.

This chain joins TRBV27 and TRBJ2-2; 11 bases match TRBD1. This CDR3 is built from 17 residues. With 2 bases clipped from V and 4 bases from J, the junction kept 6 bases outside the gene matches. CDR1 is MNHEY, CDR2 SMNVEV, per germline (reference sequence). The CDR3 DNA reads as TGTGCCAGCAGTTTAAGCGGACAGGGGGCTTTCACCGGGGAGCTGTTTTTT. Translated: CASSLSGQGAFTGELFF.

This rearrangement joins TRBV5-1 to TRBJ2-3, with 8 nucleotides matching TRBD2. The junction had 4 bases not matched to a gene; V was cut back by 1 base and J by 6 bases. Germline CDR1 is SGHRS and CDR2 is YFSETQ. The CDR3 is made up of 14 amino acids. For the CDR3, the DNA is TGCGCCAGCAGCTTGTTGCAGCGGGGGGATACGCAGTATTTT. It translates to CASSLLQRGDTQYF.

CDR3 coding DNA: TGTGCTAGTGGTTCCACTCGACAGGGCCAGGGTGTTCAGCCCCAGCATTTT. Its translation: CASGSTRQGQGVQPQHF. J is TRBJ1-5 and V is TRBV12-5, with 7 bases lining up with TRBD1. Germline assignment: CDR1 LGHNT and CDR2 FRNRAP. The CDR3 is 17 amino acids. The V segment lost 4 bases and the J segment 6 bases; nucleotides outside the gene matches: 15.

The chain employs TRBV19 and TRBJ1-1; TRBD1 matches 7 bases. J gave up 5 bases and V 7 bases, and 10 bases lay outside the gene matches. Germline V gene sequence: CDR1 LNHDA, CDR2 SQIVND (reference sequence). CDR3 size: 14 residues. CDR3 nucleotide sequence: TGTGCCAGTACGACCGTACAGGGGAGGACTGAAGCTTTCTTT. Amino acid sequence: CASTTVQGRTEAFF. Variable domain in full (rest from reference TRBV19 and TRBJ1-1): DGGITQSPKYLFRKEGQNVTLSCEQNLNHDAMYWYRQDPGQGLRLIYYSQIVNDFQKGDIAEGYSVSREKKESFPLTVTSAQKNPTAFYLCASTTVQGRTEAFFGQGTRLTVV.

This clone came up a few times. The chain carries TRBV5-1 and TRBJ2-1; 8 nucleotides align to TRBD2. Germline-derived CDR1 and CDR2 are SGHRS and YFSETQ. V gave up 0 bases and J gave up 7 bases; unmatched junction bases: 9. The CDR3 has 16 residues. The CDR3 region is CASSLAGRGAQNEQFF. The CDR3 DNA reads TGCGCCAGCAGCTTGGCGGGGCGGGGGGCTCAGAATGAGCAGTTCTTC.

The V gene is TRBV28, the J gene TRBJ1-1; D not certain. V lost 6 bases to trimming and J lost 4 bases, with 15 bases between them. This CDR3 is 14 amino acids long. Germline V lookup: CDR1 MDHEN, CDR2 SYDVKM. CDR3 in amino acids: CASSSLLGFTEAFF. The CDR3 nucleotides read TGTGCCAGCAGCTCCCTGCTAGGATTCACTGAAGCTTTCTTT.